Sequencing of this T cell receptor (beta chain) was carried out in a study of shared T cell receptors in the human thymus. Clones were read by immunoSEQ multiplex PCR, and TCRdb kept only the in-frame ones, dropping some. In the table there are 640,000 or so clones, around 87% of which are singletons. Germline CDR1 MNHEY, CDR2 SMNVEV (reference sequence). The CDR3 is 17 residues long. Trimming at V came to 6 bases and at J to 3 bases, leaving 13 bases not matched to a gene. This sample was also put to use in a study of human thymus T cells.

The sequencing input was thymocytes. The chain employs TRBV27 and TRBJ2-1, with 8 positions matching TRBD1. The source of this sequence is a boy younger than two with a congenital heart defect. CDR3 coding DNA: TGTGCCAGCAGCCCCCACCGGACAGGGCACCTCTACAATGAGCAGTTCTTC. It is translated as CASSPHRTGHLYNEQFF.